Detailed here is one TCR beta chain. No antigen is known for it. This sample was taken from a study of beta chain features in type 1 diabetes. About the research overall: Researchers looked at approximately 100,000,000 sorted cells across all samples.

General study results and limits: Naive, central memory and Treg TCRB repertoires seemed to resemble each other more closely in patients than they did in healthy donors. Junctions at VDJ sites from type 1 diabetes patients had fewer insertions and more deletions. Type 1 diabetes patients had moderately but significantly shorter TCRB CDR3s in all four CD4+ subsets.

Trimming at V came to 3 bases and at J to 8 bases, leaving 5 bases not matched to a gene. CDR3 length: 13 residues. Germline CDR1 is GTSNPN and CDR2 is SVGIG (reference sequence). The entirety of the isolated RNA underwent reverse transcription, so expressed TCRB transcripts were sequenced. The table came from immunoSEQ multiplex PCR; TCRdb's copy has only in-frame clones and leaves some out. The data contain about 340,000 clones, approximately 15% of them singletons. The source of this sequence is a woman under 30 with type 1 diabetes. The source material was naive CD4+ T cells from blood. The V call is TRBV30, the J call TRBJ1-3, with 9 bases fitting TRBD1. CDR3 region: CAWSPGQGYTIYF. The CDR3 coding sequence is TGTGCCTGGAGCCCGGGACAGGGATACACCATATATTTT.